This TCR beta chain was identified in a study of blood T cells in healthy people across ages. A second about 6 to 12 cycle PCR used barcoded and J-beta primers. In TCRdb, the 5' RACE reads were re-called with MiXCR into one record per CDR3 protein. The sample shows about 1.8 million distinct CDR3 sequences, about 50% of them seen only once. Staff drew around 10 milliliters of peripheral blood from each donor. Germline values: CDR1 DFQATT, CDR2 SNEGSKA (reference sequence). V gave up 3 bases and J gave up 6 bases; unmatched junction bases: 17. The CDR3 consists of 18 residues. General observations from the study: Older age coincided with a roughly linear decline in TCR beta diversity per million T cells. Diversity estimates from one million T cells were considered underestimates.

A word on this clonotype: Its specificity is unknown.

The clonotype comes from a woman in her forties in good health. The chain has TRBV20-1 and TRBJ2-7; TRBD2 matches at 13 bases. The sample was blood. For the CDR3, the DNA is TGCAGTGCTAGTCCCGGGACTAGCGGGGCCCACCATCCTTCCGAGCAGTACTTC. This codes for CSASPGTSGAHHPSEQYF.